This paragraph reports one TCR beta chain. Its antigen remains unknown. The data are from a study of beta chain features in type 1 diabetes. The study's findings and limits: A greater similarity of naive, central memory and Treg TCRB repertoires was seen among patients than among healthy donors. Possibly, sequencing cDNA over-represented cells that had high TCR expression levels. In every one of the four CD4+ subsets, TCRB CDR3s were moderately but significantly shorter in Type 1 diabetes patients.

What was sequenced were expressed TCRB transcripts, since all of the isolated RNA had been reverse transcribed. Sequenced by immunoSEQ multiplex PCR; TCRdb stores in-frame clones only, minus some. Altogether under 250,000 clones are present, 27% being singletons, with the ten largest covering approximately 4%. Naive, central memory, regulatory and stem cell-like memory cells within the CD4+ compartment were sorted using CD45RO/CCR7/CD25/CD127/CD95/CD27. Sequenced material: central memory CD4+ T cells from blood. The sequence was obtained from a man aged 25-45 years in good health.

The CDR3 here is CASSLSYGTGSPDTQYF. In nucleotides, the CDR3 is TGTGCCAGCAGCCTCTCATACGGGACAGGGAGTCCAGATACGCAGTATTTT. The chain carries TRBV7-2 and TRBJ2-3; TRBD1 matches 9 bases. This CDR3 has 17 residues. The J segment lost 4 bases and the V segment lost 5 bases, leaving 13 bases of the junction unmatched. CDR1 is SGHTA and CDR2 is FQGNSA in the germline V gene. Variable domain in full (rest from reference TRBV7-2 and TRBJ2-3): GAGVSQSPSNKVTEKGKDVELRCDPISGHTALYWYRQSLGQGLEFLIYFQGNSAPDKSGLPSDRFSAERTGGSVSTLTIQRTQQEDSAVYLCASSLSYGTGSPDTQYFGPGTRLTVL.